The TCR beta chain described here comes from a study of T cell responses to AZD1222 COVID-19 vaccine (dated by TCRdb to 2020 to 2023). Turning to the overall study: A total of 233 trial participants underwent TCR sequencing, of whom more than 200 had received two doses of AZD1222 and around 26 had received two doses of the MenACWY control vaccine. Enrollment into the trials was organized by age into subgroups of 18-55, 56-69 and 70-plus years, and those subgroups contained around 150, 28 and 57 TCR-sequenced participants, respectively.

General study outcomes and caveats: Nearly half of unique spike-specific TCRs reportedly recognized epitopes outside regions mutated in the B.1.351 and B.1.1.7 variants. The 56-69-year group was small, and its depth increase did not reach significance, likely because of low power. Spike-specific TCR breadth and depth rose significantly after two AZD1222 doses compared with day 0 and with MenACWY recipients. Only a handful of AZD1222 recipients were SARS-CoV-2 seropositive at baseline, limiting conclusions about previously exposed vaccinees. The whole spike protein was spanned by vaccine-associated CD4 TCRs, and dominant responses were seen in regions 160-218 and 743-854. Because no day 14 peak-response samples were available, repertoires were characterized only after the peak T cell response. Participants were mostly white British, with more females than males. The authors suggested clonal diversity may have been underestimated.

On this clone itself: Its specific antigen is unknown. The record has no base qualities; no much larger clone is one base away.

The CDR3 regions of human TCRbeta chains were subjected to immunosequencing. In the source study's methods: Repertoire TCRs were checked for matches against a reference library of SARS-CoV-2-specific TCRs that had been generated using the MIRA antigen-specificity platform. Breadth meant the fraction of unique TCRs that were SARS-CoV-2-associated, whereas depth meant the fraction of total T cells that were SARS-CoV-2-associated. Each spike-specific TCR was assigned to its reactive spike region and to a CD4 or CD8 class using the MIRA data. Log10-transformed breadth and depth values were compared by one-way ANOVA with Sidak's multiple comparisons tests. Entries here come from immuneACCESS through TCRdb and include only in-frame sequences with V and J called. Some clones fail to appear in such tables; in the studies checked, an unresolved V gene covers under half of the shortfall, and the cause of the remainder is unknown. The V and J calls and clone size are taken from that table; D and trimming were inferred from the DNA. This sample gives approximately 150,000 clones in total; over 75% of them show up just once. The ten biggest clones cover approximately 5.1% of the sample.

From cysteine to phenylalanine, the CDR3 is 15 amino acids long. The sequence is cut down to CDR3 DNA, 45 bases in frame from base 1. CDR1 is given as LNHDA and CDR2 as SQIVND, both from the germline V gene (reference sequence). Clipping removes 5 bases from V and 4 bases from J, with 9 as the unmatched junction base count. The time point label, as the study defines it: about 28 days (+/-7) after the second vaccine dose. This specimen's treatment or condition label, per the study, means: meningococcal conjugate vaccine given as trial control. Vaccinee samples were obtained from the UK trials COV001 and COV002, which included a single-blind randomized controlled phase 2/3 trial of AZD1222 (ChAdOx1 nCoV-19) in healthy adults. For TCRbeta chain sequencing, PBMC samples were collected from trial participants at day 0 and at day 28 after the second dose.

Sequencing used peripheral blood, obtained 28 days after the second dose of the MenACWY control vaccine. The clonotype was recovered from an adult who received the MenACWY meningococcal vaccine as a control. The chain joins TRBV19 to TRBJ2-3; 7 central nucleotides agree with TRBD1. The sequenced DNA: TGTGCCAGTAGTGAGGCCAGGGGGTTGGCAGATACGCAGTATTTT. The resulting protein is CASSEARGLADTQYF.